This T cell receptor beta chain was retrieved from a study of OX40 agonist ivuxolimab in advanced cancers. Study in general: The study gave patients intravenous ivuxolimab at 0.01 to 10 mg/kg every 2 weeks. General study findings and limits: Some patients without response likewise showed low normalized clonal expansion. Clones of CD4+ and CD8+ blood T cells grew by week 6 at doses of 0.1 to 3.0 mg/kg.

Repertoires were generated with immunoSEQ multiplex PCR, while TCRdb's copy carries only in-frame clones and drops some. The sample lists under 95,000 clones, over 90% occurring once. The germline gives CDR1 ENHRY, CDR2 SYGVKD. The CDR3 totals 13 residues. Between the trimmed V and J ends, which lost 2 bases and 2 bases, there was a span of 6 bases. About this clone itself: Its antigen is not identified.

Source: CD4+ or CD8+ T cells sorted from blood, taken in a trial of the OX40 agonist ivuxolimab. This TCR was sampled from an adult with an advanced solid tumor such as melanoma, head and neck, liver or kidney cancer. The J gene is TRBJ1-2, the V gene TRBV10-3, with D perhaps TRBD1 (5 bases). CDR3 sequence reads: CAISEEGNYGYTF. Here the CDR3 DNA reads TGTGCCATCAGTGAGGAGGGGAACTATGGCTACACCTTC.